One and the same sample provided the 7 T cell receptor beta chains below, sequenced in a study of T-cell reconstitution after alpha-beta-depleted transplantation in children. Unique molecular identifiers were used to barcode this TCRbeta library. Each CDR3 protein gets one entry after TCRdb re-called the PCR reads with MiXCR. Among 170,000 or so distinct CDR3 sequences listed, 6.5% to 7.5% were seen once. This material consisted of PBMCs from the stem cell graft donor, taken from the stem cell graft. The source is a human donor who donated a stem cell graft to a child with Wiskott-Aldrich syndrome.

In its sample, this clonotype was seen many times. V is TRBV7-2 and J is TRBJ1-6, with TRBD1 matching over 9 bases. This CDR3 contains 16 residues. Germline lookup yields CDR1 SGHTA and CDR2 FQGNSA. Trimming removed 5 bases from V and 8 bases from J; junction bases left unmatched: 10. CDR3 sequence: CASSVNRGLDHSPLHF. DNA for the CDR3: TGTGCCAGCAGCGTGAACAGGGGGCTAGATCATTCACCCCTCCACTTT.

Ten or more counts support this clonotype. The chain carries TRBV7-9 and TRBJ2-7; 11 bases are a match to TRBD2. This CDR3 has 15 residues. J gave up 2 bases and V 5 bases, and 5 bases lay outside the gene matches. The germline CDR1 and CDR2 sequences are SEHNR and FQNEAQ (reference sequence). The CDR3 DNA sequence: TGTGCCAGCAGCCAAGGACTAGCGGGCCCCTACGAGCAGTACTTC. Amino acid sequence: CASSQGLAGPYEQYF.

This clonotype was observed at least ten times. This chain joins TRBV7-8 and TRBJ1-1; TRBD1 matches 7 bases. The CDR3 runs 14 residues. Germline V gene data show CDR1 as SGHVS and CDR2 as FQNEAQ. V lost 1 base, J lost 4 bases, and 3 bases stayed unmatched. For the CDR3, the DNA is TGTGCCAGCAGCTTAGGACAGGGTCTCACTGAAGCTTTCTTT. This gives the protein CASSLGQGLTEAFF.

This clonotype was seen many times. This sequence joins TRBV7-2 and TRBJ1-1, with D uncertain. The CDR3 has 15 residues. The germline V and J ends were trimmed by 0 bases and 1 base, with 9 bases remaining between them. Per germline, CDR1 SGHTA and CDR2 FQGNSA. DNA for the CDR3: TGTGCCAGCAGCTTAGCAGGCCTATGGAACACTGAAGCTTTCTTT. Translating it yields CASSLAGLWNTEAFF.

This clonotype was picked up a small number of times. V usage is TRBV5-1 and J usage is TRBJ1-6; D remains unclear. Germline loops: CDR1 SGHRS, CDR2 YFSETQ. The CDR3 spans 14 residues. Trimming took off 1 base at V and 11 bases at J, with 13 bases between the two ends. CDR3 protein: CASSLRLPDPPLHF. CDR3 nucleotides: TGCGCCAGCAGCTTGAGACTTCCGGACCCACCCCTCCACTTT.

The table lists this clonotype with many counts. The CDR3 sequence: CASSLETYNEQFF. CDR3 in DNA: TGTGCCAGCAGCTTGGAAACCTACAATGAGCAGTTCTTC. This chain uses TRBV5-4 with TRBJ2-1; no clear D gene. V lost 0 bases, J lost 2 bases, and 3 bases lay in between. The CDR3 totals 13 residues. CDR1 SGHNT and CDR2 YYREEE come from the germline V gene (reference sequence).

This clonotype appeared many times. V and J are TRBV12-3 or TRBV12-4 and TRBJ2-5, with a possible D match to TRBD1 (6 bases). With 7 bases removed from V and 5 bases from J, the gap between germline ends came to 14 bases. The CDR3 totals 13 residues. Here the CDR3 DNA reads TGTGCCAGCACGAACAGGGTGAGGGAGACCCAGTACTTC. It encodes CASTNRVRETQYF.